This T cell receptor beta chain was retrieved from a study of blood T cell repertoires in COVID-19. Study as a whole: Sources were T cells, B-cell-depleted T cells, or PBMCs; the material itself was cDNA or gDNA.

CDR1 LNHDA and CDR2 SQIVND come from the germline V gene (reference sequence). The CDR3 runs to 14 residues. V gave up 5 bases and J gave up 7 bases; unmatched junction bases: 3. Generated by immunoSEQ multiplex PCR, the TCRdb table keeps only in-frame clones and is missing some. The sample records approximately 180,000 clones, approximately 88% being singletons. V and J are TRBV19 and TRBJ2-5, with 14 positions matching TRBD2. This receptor was identified in a woman in her forties or fifties with acute or convalescent COVID-19. The sequenced sample was peripheral blood. The CDR3 nucleotides are TGTGCCAGTAGTCCAGGACTAGCGGGAGGGACCCAGTACTTC. Encoded protein: CASSPGLAGGTQYF.